These 29 T cell receptor beta chains came from one sample sequenced in a study of glioma-infiltrating T cells after dendritic cell vaccination. The time point: after dendritic cell vaccination, including at tumor progression/relapse. Assay used: immunoSEQ multiplex PCR; TCRdb lists only in-frame clones, some missing. The repertoire holds tens of thousands of clones, with about nine tenths as singletons. The input for sequencing was blood, taken after dendritic cell vaccination. Receptors originate from a human donor with glioblastoma.

The chain recombines TRBV28 with TRBJ1-5, with TRBD1 as a possible D gene (6 bases). The CDR3 consists of 17 residues. The V and J ends lost 6 bases and 0 bases respectively, with 18 bases between them. Germline V gives CDR1 MDHEN, CDR2 SYDVKM. In DNA form, the CDR3 reads TGTGCCAGCAGGCCCGCAGGGGTGGCCTATAGCAATCAGCCCCAGCATTTT. Translated, it gives CASRPAGVAYSNQPQHF.

This rearrangement joins TRBV30 to TRBJ1-1, with D possibly TRBD1 on 6 matching bases. Trimming removed 4 bases from V and 4 bases from J, with 13 bases in between. This CDR3 region has 13 residues. Germline V lookup: CDR1 GTSNPN, CDR2 SVGIG (reference sequence). The CDR3 coding sequence is TGTGCCTGGACTGGACAGCTGGGCACTGAAGCTTTCTTT. Translating it yields CAWTGQLGTEAFF.

V and J are TRBV15 and TRBJ2-5; the match to TRBD1 covers 7 bases. The CDR3 runs to 14 residues. Germline V gene lookup returns CDR1 LNHNV and CDR2 YYDKDF (reference sequence). With 9 bases clipped from V and 5 bases from J, the junction kept 12 bases outside the gene matches. The CDR3: CATTEQGNIETQYF. Written as DNA, the CDR3 is TGTGCCACTACTGAACAGGGGAATATCGAGACCCAGTACTTC.

The chain couples TRBV6-5 to TRBJ2-5; TRBD1 matches 9 bases. The CDR3 contains 13 residues. V was pared by 8 bases and J by 2 bases, with 3 bases of the junction left unmatched. The germline V gene has CDR1 MNHEY and CDR2 SVGAGI. The CDR3 reads CASHRGLQETQYF. For the CDR3, the DNA is TGTGCCAGCCACAGGGGGCTGCAAGAGACCCAGTACTTC.

The chain joins TRBV6-5 to TRBJ2-2; 8 nucleotides align to TRBD2. This CDR3 region has 15 residues. J gave up 5 bases and V 0 bases, and 2 bases lay outside the gene matches. Germline loops: CDR1 MNHEY, CDR2 SVGAGI. CDR3 nucleotide sequence: TGTGCCAGCAGTTACTCGCCTAGCGGGACCGGGGAGCTGTTTTTT. This encodes CASSYSPSGTGELFF.

The chain uses TRBV5-1 and TRBJ2-5; 7 nucleotides agree with TRBD1. Trimming at V came to 4 bases and at J to 5 bases, leaving 11 bases not matched to a gene. In germline, CDR1 is SGHRS, CDR2 YFSETQ. The CDR3 extends over 15 amino acids. CDR3 sequence (DNA): TGCGCCAGCAGCGAGGGGGCCGACGTTGGGGAGACCCAGTACTTC. It yields the protein CASSEGADVGETQYF. Supplemented by reference TRBV5-1 and TRBJ2-5, the full variable domain reads KAGVTQTPRYLIKTRGQQVTLSCSPISGHRSVSWYQQTPGQGLQFLFEYFSETQRNKGNFPGRFSGRQFSNSRSEMNVSTLELGDSALYLCASSEGADVGETQYFGPGTRLLVL.

The V and J genes are TRBV7-2 and TRBJ2-3, with TRBD2 matching over 9 bases. CDR1 and CDR2 (germline): SGHTA, FQGNSA. The CDR3 is 14 amino acids. V shed 5 bases, J shed 5 bases, and the junction held 5 bases outside the gene matches. CDR3 protein: CASSVAGGQDTQYF. The CDR3 DNA reads as TGTGCCAGCAGCGTCGCGGGGGGGCAAGATACGCAGTATTTT.

This rearrangement joins TRBV7-8 to TRBJ2-3; 7 bases map to TRBD2. This CDR3 has 18 amino acids. The V segment lost 5 bases and the J segment 6 bases; nucleotides outside the gene matches: 20. Per germline, CDR1 SGHVS and CDR2 FQNEAQ. The chain's CDR3 is CASSQRGGGWGRWDTQYF. The CDR3 DNA follows: TGTGCCAGCAGCCAACGTGGCGGGGGTTGGGGGAGGTGGGATACGCAGTATTTT.

The J gene is TRBJ2-7, the V gene TRBV12-5, with 7 positions matching TRBD2. The CDR3 has 15 amino acids. CDR1 and CDR2 from the germline V gene are LGHNT and FRNRAP. Germline trimming cut 7 bases from V and 6 bases from J; bases unmatched to any gene: 15. The CDR3 region has the DNA TGTGCTAGTGCCCCCGCCGGGAAAGCGGGGATCGAGCAGTACTTC. Amino acids: CASAPAGKAGIEQYF.

J is TRBJ2-5 and V is TRBV2, with 9 positions matching TRBD1. Germline values: CDR1 SNHLY, CDR2 FYNNEI. With V trimmed by 5 bases and J by 5 bases, 9 bases remained unmatched. The CDR3 covers 15 residues. The CDR3 DNA reads TGTGCCAGCAGTACCGGGACAGGGTCGGCGGAGACCCAGTACTTC. This codes for CASSTGTGSAETQYF.

This chain links TRBV18 with TRBJ2-1; TRBD2 matches 11 bases. Germline CDR1 KGHSH, CDR2 LQKENI. There are 16 residues in the CDR3. After removal of 4 bases from V and 1 base from J, the junction contained 3 bases not matched to a gene. The CDR3 bases are TGTGCCAGCTCACAGGTAGCGGGGGGGTCCTACAATGAGCAGTTCTTC. It is translated as CASSQVAGGSYNEQFF.

As concerns this clone: At one end the junction does not follow the germline gene, possibly because of a read error. The gene calls are TRBV7-8 and TRBJ2-1; TRBD2 agrees at 11 bases. This CDR3 has 14 residues. Germline CDR1 and CDR2: SGHVS and FQNEAQ. The CDR3 spells CASSLAGGLYEQFF. CDR3 DNA sequence: TGTGCCAGCAGTTTAGCGGGGGGGCTATATGAGCAGTTCTTC.

This clone was picked up one time. The chain employs TRBV10-3 and TRBJ2-1, with 11 bases fitting TRBD2. CDR1 ENHRY and CDR2 SYGVKD come from the germline V gene. Losses at the gene ends were 6 bases for V and 3 bases for J; bases not matched to a gene: 1. The CDR3 totals 14 residues. This chain's CDR3 is CAIRTSGIYNEQFF. Here the CDR3 DNA reads TGTGCCATCAGGACTAGCGGGATCTACAATGAGCAGTTCTTC.

The chain is built from TRBV5-6 and TRBJ2-5; D remains unclear. The germline V gene encodes CDR1 SGHDT and CDR2 YYEEEE. The CDR3 runs 11 residues. The V gene lost 2 bases and the J gene lost 3 bases, with 2 bases spanning the gap. The CDR3 protein is CASSFEETQYF. CDR3 bases: TGTGCCAGCAGCTTCGAAGAGACCCAGTACTTC.

The chain employs TRBV5-6 and TRBJ2-4, with a weak D call TRBD2 (5 bases). The CDR3 sequence is 13 residues long. Germline V gene sequence: CDR1 SGHDT, CDR2 YYEEEE. Trimming left V 6 bases short and J 0 bases short, with 7 bases between. The chain's CDR3 is CASTGLAKNIQYF. The CDR3, as DNA: TGTGCCAGCACCGGACTAGCCAAAAACATTCAGTACTTC.

This clone was detected once. This chain links TRBV19 with TRBJ2-2; D is ambiguous. Trimming cost V 5 bases and J 2 bases, with 12 bases left between them. Looked up from germline, CDR1 is LNHDA and CDR2 is SQIVND (reference sequence). The CDR3 extends over 15 amino acids. The DNA for the CDR3 is TGTGCCAGTAGTTCGTATCCTAGTAACACCGGGGAGCTGTTTTTT. Translating gives CASSSYPSNTGELFF. Filled out from reference TRBV19 and TRBJ2-2, the complete variable domain reads DGGITQSPKYLFRKEGQNVTLSCEQNLNHDAMYWYRQDPGQGLRLIYYSQIVNDFQKGDIAEGYSVSREKKESFPLTVTSAQKNPTAFYLCASSSYPSNTGELFFGEGSRLTVL.

The table lists this clone with a few counts. The chain recombines TRBV2 with TRBJ2-7; D perhaps matches TRBD1 (6 bases). Trimming left V 4 bases short and J 6 bases short, with 16 bases between. The CDR3 covers 14 residues. Germline CDR1 reads SNHLY; CDR2 reads FYNNEI. CDR3 sequence reads: CASSVLQGRAEQYF. The DNA of the CDR3 is TGTGCCAGCAGTGTGTTACAGGGAAGAGCCGAGCAGTACTTC.

V usage is TRBV25-1 and J usage is TRBJ2-1; TRBD2 matches 8 bases. This CDR3 has 15 residues. The germline V gene encodes CDR1 MGHDK and CDR2 SYGVNS. Trimming removed 6 bases from V and 10 bases from J; junction bases left unmatched: 14. The chain's CDR3 is CASSPRGGGPGEQFF. CDR3 nucleotides: TGTGCCAGCAGCCCCCGAGGCGGGGGGCCTGGAGAGCAGTTCTTC.

This clone appeared many times. V is TRBV10-2 and J is TRBJ2-1; 9 nucleotides align to TRBD2. The germline V gene encodes CDR1 WSHSY and CDR2 SAAADI. This CDR3 is built from 13 residues. V was pared by 10 bases and J by 8 bases, with 9 bases of the junction left unmatched. This chain's CDR3 is CATRGGGGDEQFF. The CDR3 coding sequence is TGCGCCACCCGCGGGGGGGGCGGGGATGAGCAGTTCTTC.

The count of this clone is one. J is TRBJ1-5 and V is TRBV6-5, with unresolved D. The CDR3 loop spans 15 amino acids. The V end was cut by 6 bases, the J end by 0 bases, with 12 bases between. CDR1 is MNHEY, CDR2 SVGAGI, per germline. The CDR3 loop is CASSRGPHSNQPQHF. DNA of the CDR3: TGTGCCAGCAGCCGCGGGCCTCATAGCAATCAGCCCCAGCATTTT.

The chain combines TRBV6-1 with TRBJ2-1; D may be TRBD2 (6 bases). V lost 5 bases and J lost 12, with 17 bases in between. Germline values: CDR1 MNHNS, CDR2 SASEGT. CDR3 length: 13 residues. CDR3 residues: CASSPQLRGGQFF. The CDR3 region has the DNA TGTGCCAGCAGTCCACAACTTCGGGGAGGGCAGTTCTTC.

The chain employs TRBV5-1 and TRBJ1-6; D uncertain. In germline, CDR1 is SGHRS, CDR2 YFSETQ. V was trimmed by 0 bases and J by 5 bases, leaving 6 bases between them. The CDR3 is 14 residues long. CDR3 region: CASSLELNNSPLHF. DNA for the CDR3: TGCGCCAGCAGCTTGGAGCTAAATAATTCACCCCTCCACTTT.

This chain joins TRBV5-1 and TRBJ2-3; 11 nucleotides agree with TRBD1. The ends lost 4 bases at V and 3 bases at J; junction bases unmatched: 7. Germline V gene data show CDR1 as SGHRS and CDR2 as YFSETQ. The CDR3 is 16 residues long. The CDR3 coding sequence is TGCGCCAGCAGCATCAGGACAGGGGGCGCGACAGATACGCAGTATTTT. Translated, it gives CASSIRTGGATDTQYF.

This clone has only one observation. The chain combines TRBV1 with TRBJ2-7; the table's D gene call, TRBD2, was not cross checked with the DNA. TRBV1 corresponds to a pseudogene. There are 14 residues in the CDR3. In DNA, the CDR3 is TGCACCAGCAGCCATGGTGACTCCACCTACGAGCAGTACTTC. Residues: CTSSHGDSTYEQYF.

V usage is TRBV18 and J usage is TRBJ2-5, with D perhaps TRBD2 (6 bases). CDR1 and CDR2 from the germline V gene are KGHSH and LQKENI. The V gene lost 9 bases and the J gene lost 2 bases, with 19 bases spanning the gap. There are 15 residues in the CDR3. The chain's CDR3 is CASYPGRGLQETQYF. CDR3 bases: TGTGCCAGTTACCCGGGGCGGGGTCTACAAGAGACCCAGTACTTC.

V is TRBV10-2 and J is TRBJ2-2; D is perhaps TRBD1 (6 bases). This CDR3 is built from 14 residues. Germline V lookup: CDR1 WSHSY, CDR2 SAAADI. V was cut by 8 bases and J by 5 bases, with 15 bases left in between. CDR3 coding DNA: TGCGCCAGCGGACAGCCCTTTGAGACCGGGGAGCTGTTTTTT. Translated: CASGQPFETGELFF.

V gene TRBV5-1 combines with J gene TRBJ2-3; D possibly corresponds to TRBD2 (7 bases). This CDR3 has 15 amino acids. V shed 3 bases and J shed 4 bases, with 15 bases lying between them. The germline V gene has CDR1 SGHRS and CDR2 YFSETQ. CDR3 amino acids: CASSSLGGAADTQYF. CDR3 nucleotide sequence: TGCGCCAGCAGCTCTCTTGGGGGGGCCGCAGATACGCAGTATTTT.

The chain combines TRBV11-2 with TRBJ2-2; TRBD2 is a possible D gene (5 bases). The CDR3 is made up of 15 amino acids. The V end lost 5 bases, the J end lost 5 bases, and 15 bases lay between the germline ends. CDR1 SGHAT and CDR2 FQNNGV come from the germline V gene. CDR3 DNA: TGTGCCAGCAGCCCCGGGATAACCGCGACCGGGGAGCTGTTTTTT. Residues: CASSPGITATGELFF.

V gene TRBV5-1 combines with J gene TRBJ1-5; 8 bases match TRBD1. The germline gives CDR1 SGHRS, CDR2 YFSETQ. The V and J ends lost 4 bases and 6 bases, in that order; junction bases with no gene match: 3. The CDR3 spans 13 residues. CDR3 sequence reads: CASSQGASQPQHF. The CDR3 DNA reads as TGCGCCAGCAGCCAGGGGGCAAGTCAGCCCCAGCATTTT.